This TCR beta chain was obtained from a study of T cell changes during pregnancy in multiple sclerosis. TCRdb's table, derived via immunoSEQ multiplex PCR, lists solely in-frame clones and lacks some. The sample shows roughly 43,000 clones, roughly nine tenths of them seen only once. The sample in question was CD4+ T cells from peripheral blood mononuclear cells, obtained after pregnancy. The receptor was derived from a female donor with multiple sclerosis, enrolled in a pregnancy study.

CDR3 sequence reads: CASSLLGTGKETQYF. The CDR3 coding sequence is TGTGCCAGCTCCCTCCTGGGGACAGGGAAAGAGACCCAGTACTTC. The chain uses TRBV19 and TRBJ2-5, with 9 bases matching TRBD1. The CDR3 sequence is 15 residues long. Germline lookup yields CDR1 LNHDA and CDR2 SQIVND (reference sequence). J lost 3 bases, V lost 9 bases, and 11 bases had no gene match.